These 15 T cell receptor beta chains were sequenced from one sample in a study of graft-versus-host responses after intestinal transplantation. Grafts had their tissue processed, releasing intraepithelial and lamina propria lymphocytes. Produced via immunoSEQ multiplex PCR; TCRdb's table is partial and in-frame only. The sample includes over 2,000 clones, roughly 80% of them seen just once. Sequences were derived from ileum tissue, sampled 18 days after transplant. All receptors derive from a human patient who received an intestinal transplant, so some T cells may come from the graft donor.

The chain uses TRBV19 and TRBJ2-3; D unclear. Germline CDR1 reads LNHDA; CDR2 reads SQIVND (reference sequence). This CDR3 contains 12 residues. With 0 bases removed from V and 5 bases from J, the gap between germline ends came to 3 bases. The CDR3 DNA follows: TGTGCCAGTAGTATAGAGGGAGATACGCAGTATTTT. Translating gives CASSIEGDTQYF.

CDR3 in amino acids: CASSFGPVITYEQYF. For the CDR3, the DNA is TGTGCCAGCAGCTTTGGTCCAGTAATTACCTACGAGCAGTACTTC. The rearrangement uses TRBV11-3 and TRBJ2-7; D gene uncertain. The germline V gene encodes CDR1 SGHNT and CDR2 YENEEA. V gave up 3 bases and J gave up 2 bases, with 14 bases separating them. The CDR3 runs to 15 residues.

V and J are TRBV7-9 and TRBJ1-2; no clear D. Germline CDR1 SEHNR, CDR2 FQNEAQ (reference sequence). CDR3 size: 15 residues. Trimming pared 5 bases from V and 9 bases from J, leaving 22 bases between. CDR3 sequence (DNA): TGTGCCAGCAGCCTACTTATAGGGCCCGGGAGGAGCTACACCTTC. Its translation: CASSLLIGPGRSYTF. Full variable domain (rest looked up from reference TRBV7-9 and TRBJ1-2): DTGVSQNPRHKITKRGQNVTFRCDPISEHNRLYWYRQTLGQGPEFLTYFQNEAQLEKSRLLSDRFSAERPKGSFSTLEIQRTEQGDSAMYLCASSLLIGPGRSYTFGSGTRLTVV.

The DNA for the CDR3 is TGTGCCAGCAGCTTAGCAGCGGGAAACTACGAGCAGTACTTC. Encoded protein: CASSLAAGNYEQYF. The chain links TRBV7-2 to TRBJ2-7, with 7 positions matching TRBD2. J lost 3 bases, V lost 0 bases, and 2 bases had no gene match. This CDR3 is built from 14 residues. Germline lookup yields CDR1 SGHTA and CDR2 FQGNSA.

The genes are TRBV25-1 and TRBJ1-5, with D maybe TRBD1 (5 bases). Trimming left V 5 bases short and J 2 bases short, with 7 bases between. The germline V gene has CDR1 MGHDK and CDR2 SYGVNS. The CDR3 covers 13 residues. DNA of the CDR3: TGTGCCAGCAGTCCGGGGGGCAATCAGCCCCAGCATTTT. Translating it yields CASSPGGNQPQHF.

This sequence joins TRBV25-1 and TRBJ1-3, with unresolved D. There are 16 residues in the CDR3. Germline V gene sequence: CDR1 MGHDK, CDR2 SYGVNS. V lost 1 base and J 0 bases, leaving 10 bases between the germline ends. The CDR3 DNA reads as TGTGCCAGCAGTGAATTCGAGGGAGACTCTGGAAACACCATATATTTT. This encodes CASSEFEGDSGNTIYF.

Notes on this clone: The junction departs from the called germline gene at one end, perhaps through a read error. CDR3 loop: CASIIRTGNREAQYF. Written as DNA, the CDR3 is TGTGCCAGCATAATAAGGACAGGGAACCGAGAGGCCCAGTACTTC. The rearrangement uses TRBV25-1 and TRBJ2-5; 8 bases fit TRBD1. The CDR3 loop spans 15 amino acids. Germline V gives CDR1 MGHDK, CDR2 SYGVNS.

The V gene is TRBV4-1, the J gene TRBJ2-5, with 11 positions matching TRBD2. The CDR3 runs to 15 residues. Germline values: CDR1 MGHRA, CDR2 YSYEKL. V lost 0 bases, J lost 5 bases, and 2 bases stayed unmatched. CDR3 in amino acids: CASSQDSSGRETQYF. CDR3 bases: TGCGCCAGCAGCCAAGATTCTAGCGGGAGGGAGACCCAGTACTTC.

This chain joins TRBV5-1 and TRBJ2-2, with 11 bases identical to TRBD2. Losses at the gene ends were 2 bases for V and 3 bases for J; bases not matched to a gene: 0. The V gene's germline CDR1 is SGHRS and CDR2 YFSETQ. The CDR3 covers 15 residues. Written as DNA, the CDR3 is TGCGCCAGCAGCTTACTAGCGGGAGACACCGGGGAGCTGTTTTTT. The encoded protein is CASSLLAGDTGELFF.

In DNA form, the CDR3 reads TGTGCCAGCAGCGTAGCAGGGGCGTATGGCTACACCTTC. Translated, it gives CASSVAGAYGYTF. This chain joins TRBV9 and TRBJ1-2, with D perhaps matching TRBD1 (6 bases). The V end was cut by 0 bases, the J end by 5 bases, with 8 bases between. CDR3 length: 13 amino acids. Germline CDR1 reads SGDLS; CDR2 reads YYNGEE.

The chain joins TRBV30 to TRBJ1-2, with D tentatively TRBD1 (5 bases). Germline assignment: CDR1 GTSNPN and CDR2 SVGIG (reference sequence). CDR3 size: 15 residues. The CDR3: CASGAGSGRTYGYTF. The CDR3 coding sequence is TGTGCTTCCGGAGCGGGTTCGGGGCGAACCTATGGCTACACCTTC.

This clone was recorded a few times. The chain recombines TRBV25-1 with TRBJ2-3, with 10 bases identical to TRBD2. J was trimmed by 0 bases and V by 6 bases; bases with no gene match: 0. The CDR3 spans 14 residues. Per the germline V gene, CDR1 is MGHDK and CDR2 is SYGVNS. The CDR3 bases are TGTGCCAGCAGGACTAGCGGGAGCACAGATACGCAGTATTTT. Amino acids: CASRTSGSTDTQYF.

The chain joins TRBV2 to TRBJ2-3; 11 bases map to TRBD2. Germline trimming cut 4 bases from V and 2 bases from J; bases unmatched to any gene: 5. The length of the CDR3 is 16 residues. Germline values: CDR1 SNHLY, CDR2 FYNNEI. As DNA, the CDR3 is TGTGCCAGCAGTGTCGGACTAGCGGGCCCCACAGATACGCAGTATTTT. This sequence encodes CASSVGLAGPTDTQYF.

This clone was seen a handful of times. The chain joins TRBV13 to TRBJ2-1, with TRBD2 as a possible D gene (6 bases). V dropped 7 bases and J dropped 3 bases, with 16 bases sitting between them. CDR3 size: 15 residues. Germline V CDR1 and CDR2: PRHDT, FYEKMQ (reference sequence). The CDR3: CASISREAGYNEQFF. For the CDR3, the DNA is TGTGCCAGCATCTCCCGGGAAGCGGGCTACAATGAGCAGTTCTTC.

This sequence joins TRBV29-1 and TRBJ1-4; 9 nucleotides agree with TRBD1. V was pared by 3 bases and J by 5 bases, with 1 base of the junction left unmatched. The CDR3 totals 13 residues. Germline V CDR1 and CDR2: SQVTM, ANQGSEA. The CDR3 loop is CSVDGQGNEKLFF. The DNA of the CDR3 is TGCAGCGTTGATGGACAGGGGAATGAAAAACTGTTTTTT.